The rows below give T cell receptor beta chains drawn from one sample of a study of blood T cell repertoires in COVID-19. Sequencing was performed with immunoSEQ multiplex PCR; in TCRdb, only in-frame clones are kept and a portion is missing. The top ten clones hold around a sixth of a sample with approximately 300,000 clones, 92% of them seen once. Specimen: PBMCs or T cells enriched from blood (not recorded which). The receptor set was obtained from a young woman who had recovered from COVID-19. Both conserved end residues are part of each CDR3. D genes are given only for firm matches. Expanded clones get a size class; other rows say once, few or many, or leave the size out.

TRBJ1-3	-	TRBV6-5	-	CASRVRGRRGNTIYF	TGTGCCAGCAGGGTCAGGGGTAGGCGGGGAAACACCATATATTTT
TRBJ2-4	-	TRBV4-3	-	CASSQDLGGSNIQYF	TGCGCCAGCAGCCAAGATTTGGGGGGTTCAAACATTCAGTACTTC
TRBJ2-7	TRBD2	TRBV24-1	once	CATSDLGTSGQYEQYF	TGTGCCACCAGTGACCTCGGGACTAGCGGACAGTACGAGCAGTACTTC
TRBJ2-1	TRBD1	TRBV6-5	few	CASRAGTGGNEQFF	TGTGCCAGCAGGGCCGGGACAGGGGGCAATGAGCAGTTCTTC
TRBJ1-4	TRBD1	TRBV28	-	CASSSLPGTGDTDLEKLFF	TGTGCCAGCAGTTCCCTCCCCGGGACAGGGGATACCGACCTTGAAAAACTGTTTTTT
TRBJ2-7	TRBD1	TRBV7-2	-	CASRRTGGSYEQYF	TGTGCCAGCAGACGGACAGGGGGCTCCTACGAGCAGTACTTC
TRBJ2-5	TRBD1	TRBV5-1	once	CASSPGQGQETQYF	TGCGCCAGCAGCCCGGGACAGGGCCAAGAGACCCAGTACTTC
TRBJ1-2	-	TRBV4-3	once	CASSQGAYRNYGYTF	TGCGCCAGCAGCCAAGGAGCCTATCGAAACTATGGCTACACCTTC
TRBJ2-7	TRBD2	TRBV12-3/TRBV12-4	-	CASIRGGGEQYF	TGTGCCAGCATCCGAGGCGGGGGCGAGCAGTACTTC
TRBJ2-7	-	TRBV15	-	CATSTHRESNTYEQYF	TGTGCCACCAGCACCCATAGGGAGTCCAACACCTACGAGCAGTACTTC
TRBJ1-2	-	TRBV18	-	CASSPGGRYTF	TGTGCCAGCTCACCCGGGGGTCGCTACACCTTC
TRBJ1-2	-	TRBV6-5	-	CASSYSLAGGYGYTF	TGTGCCAGCAGTTACTCGTTGGCGGGGGGTTATGGCTACACCTTC
TRBJ2-5	-	TRBV14	-	CASSLPHMKLETQYF	TGTGCCAGCAGCCTCCCCCACATGAAGTTGGAGACCCAGTACTTC
TRBJ1-5	-	TRBV24-1	-	CATKHQPQHF	TGTGCCACCAAGCATCAGCCCCAGCATTTT
TRBJ1-2	-	TRBV3-1/TRBV3-2	-	CASSQAQGLHTF	TGTGCCAGCAGCCAAGCTCAGGGGCTCCACACCTTC
TRBJ1-1	-	TRBV11-2	-	CASSLQSGIMNTEAFF	TGTGCCAGCAGCTTACAAAGCGGAATCATGAACACTGAAGCTTTCTTT
TRBJ2-7	-	TRBV6-5	once	CASSSGTTNSYEQYF	TGTGCCAGCAGTTCCGGGACAACCAACTCCTACGAGCAGTACTTC
TRBJ2-1	-	TRBV29-1	once	CSVEEGRSSYNEQFF	TGCAGCGTTGAAGAGGGGCGGAGCTCCTACAATGAGCAGTTCTTC
TRBJ2-7	TRBD1	TRBV29-1	-	CSVEFSQGQSSYEQYF	TGCAGCGTTGAATTTTCTCAGGGACAGAGCTCCTACGAGCAGTACTTC
TRBJ1-2	-	TRBV15	-	CATRSTTSAGVYGYTF	TGTGCCACCAGGTCCACTACCTCCGCAGGGGTATATGGCTACACCTTC
TRBJ2-3	-	TRBV7-2	-	CASRSPLVLTDTQYF	TGTGCCAGCAGGTCGCCTCTGGTACTCACAGATACGCAGTATTTT
TRBJ1-1	-	TRBV18	-	CASSPSWGVAEAFF	TGTGCCAGCTCTCCTTCCTGGGGGGTAGCTGAAGCTTTCTTT
TRBJ2-5	-	TRBV28	-	CASSSGGSGETQYF	TGTGCCAGCAGTTCAGGGGGGTCGGGAGAGACCCAGTACTTC
TRBJ2-3	-	TRBV29-1	-	CSVRVGSTSTDTQYF	TGCAGCGTTAGGGTCGGGAGTACGAGCACAGATACGCAGTATTTT
TRBJ1-1	-	TRBV5-1	-	CASRPNAGGDTEAFF	TGCGCCAGCAGACCTAACGCGGGCGGGGACACTGAAGCTTTCTTT
TRBJ1-6	TRBD1	TRBV28	-	CASSSGQGNSPLHF	TGTGCCAGCAGCTCAGGACAGGGGAATTCACCCCTCCACTTT
TRBJ1-1	-	TRBV4-2	once	CASSQDFWRFDSGAFF	TGTGCCAGCAGCCAAGATTTTTGGCGGTTCGATTCCGGAGCTTTCTTT
TRBJ2-3	TRBD2	TRBV7-9	-	CASSLIQRGTDTQYF	TGTGCCAGCAGCTTAATCCAGCGGGGGACAGATACGCAGTATTTT
TRBJ2-5	TRBD1	TRBV28	-	CASTGTDRETKETQYF	TGTGCCAGCACCGGGACGGACAGGGAAACTAAAGAGACCCAGTACTTC
TRBJ2-2	TRBD1	TRBV29-1	-	CSAGTGFTGELFF	TGCAGTGCCGGGACAGGGTTTACCGGGGAGCTGTTTTTT
TRBJ2-1	TRBD2	TRBV15	-	CATSRTSAGTYNEQFF	TGTGCCACCAGCCGCACGTCAGCGGGGACCTACAATGAGCAGTTCTTC
TRBJ2-2	-	TRBV28	-	CASSPPGLMNTGELFF	TGTGCCAGCAGTCCCCCGGGACTCATGAACACCGGGGAGCTGTTTTTT
TRBJ2-1	TRBD2	TRBV24-1	-	CATSDPGLAGYNEQFF	TGTGCCACCAGTGACCCGGGACTAGCTGGTTACAATGAGCAGTTCTTC
TRBJ1-3	TRBD1	TRBV9	-	CASSAGQGSGNTIYF	TGTGCCAGCAGCGCCGGACAGGGCTCTGGAAACACCATATATTTT
TRBJ1-5	-	TRBV19	-	CASSENRVLGNQPQHF	TGTGCCAGTAGTGAGAACAGGGTATTAGGCAATCAGCCCCAGCATTTT
TRBJ1-4	TRBD1	TRBV4-2	-	CASSQPNHLAGGGEKLFF	TGTGCCAGCAGCCAACCCAACCATCTAGCAGGGGGTGGTGAAAAACTGTTTTTT
TRBJ2-7	TRBD1	TRBV9	few	CASSVSPTGGHYEQYF	TGTGCCAGCAGCGTATCCCCCACAGGGGGTCACTACGAGCAGTACTTC
TRBJ1-2	-	TRBV12-3/TRBV12-4	-	CASSQTAFQGYTF	TGTGCCAGCAGTCAGACAGCCTTCCAGGGCTACACCTTC
TRBJ2-2	-	TRBV5-1	few	CASSLGDINTGELFF	TGCGCCAGCAGCTTGGGGGACATCAACACCGGGGAGCTGTTTTTT
TRBJ2-7	TRBD2	TRBV28	-	CASSLTGTSGSYEQYF	TGTGCCAGCAGTCTTACCGGGACTAGCGGGAGTTACGAGCAGTACTTC
TRBJ2-1	-	TRBV6-1	once	CASSEVGGSFNEQFF	TGTGCCAGCAGTGAAGTAGGGGGATCCTTTAATGAGCAGTTCTTC
TRBJ2-7	TRBD1	TRBV28	-	CATTSIGTAYEQYF	TGTGCCACCACCTCGATAGGGACAGCCTACGAGCAGTACTTC
TRBJ2-7	-	TRBV7-8	-	CASSPVEEQYF	TGTGCCAGCAGCCCCGTAGAGGAGCAGTACTTC
TRBJ2-5	-	TRBV19	-	CASSPPFRQGGLRNQYF	TGTGCCAGTAGTCCTCCGTTTCGACAGGGAGGTTTGCGGAACCAGTACTTC
TRBJ1-2	-	TRBV4-3	-	CASSQDRGVYGYTF	TGCGCCAGCAGCCAAGATCGGGGGGTCTATGGCTACACCTTC
TRBJ1-1	-	TRBV3-1/TRBV3-2	few	CASSQQVLGRREAFF	TGTGCCAGCAGCCAACAGGTTTTAGGGAGGAGAGAAGCTTTCTTT